These 6 T cell receptor beta chains came from one sample sequenced in a study of T cell responses to AZD1222 COVID-19 vaccine. Some clones are missing from TCRdb's copy, which holds only in-frame ones; the method was immunoSEQ multiplex PCR. The sample carries about 140,000 clones, roughly 86% recorded once. This material consisted of peripheral blood, taken 28 days after the second dose of the MenACWY control vaccine. Receptors originate from an adult who received the MenACWY meningococcal vaccine as a control.

This chain links TRBV4-3 with TRBJ1-1; 7 nucleotides agree with TRBD1. The CDR3 is 14 residues long. Per germline, CDR1 LGHNA and CDR2 YSLEER. V shed 6 bases and J 1 base; nucleotides not matched to a gene: 5. The CDR3 is CASRPGGQNTEAFF. In DNA, the CDR3 is TGCGCCAGCAGACCAGGGGGTCAGAACACTGAAGCTTTCTTT.

The DNA for the CDR3 is TGTGCCAGCAGTGAAAACATAGACTTTAATCAGCCCCAGCATTTT. It codes for CASSENIDFNQPQHF. The chain is built from TRBV2 and TRBJ1-5, with D unresolved. Deletions cut 2 bases from V and 4 bases from J, with 12 bases between. The CDR3 length is 15 residues. The germline CDR1 and CDR2 sequences are SNHLY and FYNNEI.

About this clone itself: At one boundary the junction diverges from the germline segment, which might be a read error. This chain uses TRBV7-7 with TRBJ1-3, with D uncertain. This CDR3 comprises 16 residues. The germline V gene has CDR1 SSHAT and CDR2 FNYEAQ (reference sequence). Written as DNA, the CDR3 is TGTGCTAGCAGCTCCGGACCCGCTGGGGCTGGAAACACCATATATTTT. Its translation is CASSSGPAGAGNTIYF.

The V gene is TRBV11-3, the J gene TRBJ2-1; a possible D gene is TRBD2 (6 bases). Trimming removed 5 bases from V and 3 bases from J, with 17 bases in between. CDR1 is SGHNT, CDR2 YENEEA, per germline. The CDR3 extends over 16 amino acids. The CDR3 is CASSPRGSGVYNEQFF. DNA for the CDR3: TGTGCCAGCAGCCCTCGGGGTAGCGGAGTCTACAATGAGCAGTTCTTC.

This sequence joins TRBV4-1 and TRBJ1-1; TRBD1 matches at 7 bases. Germline trimming cut 4 bases from V and 0 bases from J; bases unmatched to any gene: 8. Germline V gene lookup returns CDR1 MGHRA and CDR2 YSYEKL. The CDR3 spans 16 residues. The CDR3: CASSPGYRGMNTEAFF. CDR3 DNA: TGCGCCAGCAGCCCCGGGTACAGGGGAATGAACACTGAAGCTTTCTTT.

V usage is TRBV5-6 and J usage is TRBJ1-1; D might be TRBD1 (5 bases). There are 16 residues in the CDR3. Germline V gene data show CDR1 as SGHDT and CDR2 as YYEEEE. The V gene lost 4 bases and the J gene lost 4 bases, with 20 bases spanning the gap. The CDR3 region is CASSLRSGLRGTEAFF. Here the CDR3 DNA reads TGTGCCAGCAGCCTAAGATCAGGGTTGAGGGGCACTGAAGCTTTCTTT.